The following is a TCR beta chain sequence with its context. Its antigen is not known. This sample stems from a study of cytomegalovirus exposure and HLA in healthy donors. PCR employed 60 Vbeta and 13 Jbeta primers. This table comes from immunoSEQ multiplex PCR, and its TCRdb copy is limited to in-frame clones, with some not included. This table has 110,000 or so clones, around 73% appearing once. Findings of the study overall: Later analysis found that TCR beta chains associated with HLA were more clonally expanded than other, equally common chains. High sensitivity and specificity were reportedly achieved when the classifier diagnosed cytomegalovirus status.

Trimming pared 5 bases from V and 2 bases from J, leaving 18 bases between. This CDR3 has 16 residues. CDR1 LGHNA and CDR2 YSLEER come from the germline V gene. Sequences were obtained from PBMCs. The clonotype was recovered from a man aged 30 to 45 in good health and CMV-seronegative. The chain is built from TRBV4-3 and TRBJ2-5, with a possible D match to TRBD2 (5 bases). The CDR3 nucleotides are TGCGCCAGCAGCGCCCTTGGGCGGACTCCGCAAGAGACCCAGTACTTC. Protein sequence: CASSALGRTPQETQYF.